Below are 26 T cell receptor beta chains sequenced from a single sample in a study of post-analysis software for immune sequencing data. Study outcomes and limitations: Among five TRBV segments more frequent in patients than controls were TRBV5-6, TRBV5-1 and TRBV20-1.

Antigens of these TCRs are unknown. cDNA libraries of TCR beta carried unique molecular identifiers. TCRdb re-called the PCR reads with MiXCR, one entry per CDR3 protein. The sample consists of 250,000 to 300,000 distinct CDR3 sequences, 36% of them appearing once. Sequencing was carried out using blood. The receptors here all came from a girl between 10 and 17 years old with multiple sclerosis.

This clonotype has a count of ten or more. The V gene is TRBV15, the J gene TRBJ2-7, with unresolved D. The germline gives CDR1 LNHNV, CDR2 YYDKDF (reference sequence). The germline V and J ends were trimmed by 4 bases and 2 bases, with 9 bases remaining between them. The CDR3 has 13 amino acids. CDR3 DNA: TGTGCCACCAGCATCGAAAGGACCTACGAGCAGTACTTC. Its protein is CATSIERTYEQYF.

This clonotype appeared many times. The chain is built from TRBV7-3 and TRBJ2-1; D may be TRBD2 (6 bases). Trimming took 1 base from V and 4 from J, leaving 20 bases between them. This CDR3 is built from 18 residues. The germline V gene has CDR1 SGHTA and CDR2 FQGTGA. CDR3 loop: CASSLNPGRDWGYNEQFF. In nucleotides, the CDR3 is TGTGCCAGCAGCTTAAACCCGGGGCGGGACTGGGGTTACAATGAGCAGTTCTTC. Supplemented by reference TRBV7-3 and TRBJ2-1, the full variable domain reads GAGVSQTPSNKVTEKGKYVELRCDPISGHTALYWYRQSLGQGPEFLIYFQGTGAADDSGLPNDRFFAVRPEGSVSTLKIQRTERGDSAVYLCASSLNPGRDWGYNEQFFGPGTRLTVL.

The chain couples TRBV7-2 to TRBJ2-5; a possible D gene is TRBD1 (5 bases). This CDR3 contains 15 residues. V was clipped by 1 base and J by 1 base, with 10 bases between them. The germline V gene encodes CDR1 SGHTA and CDR2 FQGNSA. As DNA, the CDR3 is TGTGCCAGCAGCTTAGGGGTGGACACCCAAGAGACCCAGTACTTC. Its protein product is CASSLGVDTQETQYF.

With respect to this clonotype: The junction does not match germline at one end; this may be a read error. V usage is TRBV7-9 and J usage is TRBJ1-5; D unresolved. The CDR3 extends over 12 amino acids. Germline lookup yields CDR1 SEHNR and CDR2 FQNEAQ (reference sequence). The CDR3 protein is CASSLGNRPQHF. The DNA for the CDR3 is TGTGCCAGCAGCTTAGGTAATCGGCCCCAGCATTTT.

This clonotype was found a few times. J is TRBJ1-1 and V is TRBV2; tentative D call: TRBD1 (6 bases). The CDR3 consists of 16 residues. V shed 0 bases and J shed 4 bases, with 15 bases lying between them. The germline CDR1 and CDR2 sequences are SNHLY and FYNNEI. For the CDR3, the DNA is TGTGCCAGCAGTGAAGCAGGGAGGACGACAGGCACTGAAGCTTTCTTT. It is translated as CASSEAGRTTGTEAFF.

This clonotype was detected ten times or more. The chain couples TRBV6-8 to TRBJ2-1; 8 nucleotides align to TRBD2. The CDR3 sequence is 16 residues long. V shed 7 bases, J shed 2 bases, and the junction held 10 bases outside the gene matches. CDR1 MNHGY and CDR2 SAAAGT come from the germline V gene. This chain's CDR3 is CASTLRGLGTYNEQFF. CDR3 DNA: TGTGCCAGCACCCTACGGGGACTAGGGACCTACAATGAGCAGTTCTTC.

V and J are TRBV6-2 or TRBV6-3 and TRBJ1-2; 9 bases map to TRBD1. With 6 bases clipped from V and 4 bases from J, the junction kept 9 bases outside the gene matches. The CDR3 covers 15 residues. Per germline, CDR1 MNHEY and CDR2 SVGEGT. The CDR3 is CASSYPGTGRYGYTF. DNA of the CDR3: TGTGCCAGCAGCTACCCCGGGACAGGGCGCTATGGCTACACCTTC.

This clonotype has only a few counts. The genes are TRBV12-3 or TRBV12-4 and TRBJ2-2; D perhaps matches TRBD1 (6 bases). The CDR3 runs to 15 residues. Trimming left V 5 bases short and J 3 bases short, with 13 bases between. The CDR3 loop reads CASSTRQVYTGELFF. The CDR3 DNA is TGTGCCAGCAGTACCCGACAGGTTTACACCGGGGAGCTGTTTTTT.

On this clonotype: A much larger clone lies one base from this, so it may be a read error. The chain joins TRBV18 to TRBJ2-5; 14 bases agree with TRBD2. Looked up from germline, CDR1 is KGHSH and CDR2 is LQKENI. The CDR3 contains 16 residues. In DNA form, the CDR3 reads TGTACCAGCTCACCACCGGGACTAGCGGGAGTAAAGACCCAGTACTTC. Translated: CTSSPPGLAGVKTQYF.

This clonotype was seen repeatedly, ten times or more. V is TRBV20-1 and J is TRBJ2-5, with D perhaps assigned TRBD1 or TRBD2 (5 bases each). Germline V lookup: CDR1 DFQATT, CDR2 SNEGSKA (reference sequence). The CDR3 is 12 amino acids. The CDR3 protein is CSAGTDQETQYF. CDR3 DNA sequence: TGCAGCGCAGGGACGGACCAAGAGACCCAGTACTTC.

About this clonotype: One base away lies a much larger clone, so this may be a sequencing read error. This chain joins TRBV3-1 and TRBJ2-3, with D perhaps matching TRBD1 or TRBD2 (6 bases each). The V end lost 10 bases, the J end lost 6 bases, and 20 bases lay between the germline ends. Germline CDR1 reads LGHDT; CDR2 reads YNNKEL (reference sequence). CDR3 length equals 14 residues. This CDR3 reads CANREEGFTDTQYF. The CDR3 nucleotides are TGTGCCAACAGGGAGGAGGGCTTCACGGATACGCAGTATTTT.

The chain carries TRBV7-2 and TRBJ1-1; D is possibly TRBD1 (5 bases). CDR3 length: 16 amino acids. V was clipped by 4 bases and J by 4 bases, with 19 bases between them. The germline gives CDR1 SGHTA, CDR2 FQGNSA. CDR3 coding DNA: TGTACCAGCAGCTCGGCTTTCGGTGGTGGGGCCACTGAAGCTTTCTTT. Translation gives CTSSSAFGGGATEAFF.

The CDR3 DNA sequence: TGTGCCAGCAGTCCTGTGGGAACCAGGGCCGCTGAAGCTTTCTTT. As protein: CASSPVGTRAAEAFF. The chain recombines TRBV28 with TRBJ1-1, with D perhaps matching TRBD1 (5 bases). Germline V CDR1 and CDR2: MDHEN, SYDVKM. The germline V and J ends were trimmed by 5 bases and 6 bases, with 19 bases remaining between them. The CDR3 is 15 amino acids. Combining the CDR3 with reference TRBV28 and TRBJ1-1 gives the whole variable domain DVKVTQSSRYLVKRTGEKVFLECVQDMDHENMFWYRQDPGLGLRLIYFSYDVKMKEKGDIPEGYSVSREKKERFSLILESASTNQTSMYLCASSPVGTRAAEAFFGQGTRLTVV.

About this clonotype: Possible read error: a much larger clone is one base away. The J gene is TRBJ2-3, the V gene TRBV6-1; TRBD1 agrees at 8 bases. Germline CDR1 is MNHNS and CDR2 is SASEGT. The CDR3 runs to 15 residues. The CDR3 DNA sequence: TGTGCCGGCAGTGACCAGGGGGCGAAAACAGATACGCAGTATTTT. Translated: CAGSDQGAKTDTQYF.

This clonotype was seen repeatedly, ten times or more. The genes are TRBV25-1 and TRBJ2-6; a weak D match, TRBD2 (7 bases). Trimming left V 6 bases short and J 4 bases short, with 10 bases between. CDR3 length: 14 residues. Germline V CDR1 and CDR2: MGHDK, SYGVNS. The CDR3 coding sequence is TGTGCCAGCAGGGGGGGGGCCGGGGCCAACGTCCTGACTTTC. It encodes CASRGGAGANVLTF.

This clonotype was seen repeatedly, ten times or more. The rearrangement links TRBV5-1 to TRBJ2-1; a possible D gene is TRBD2 (6 bases). Germline CDR1 is SGHRS and CDR2 is YFSETQ. V was cut by 3 bases and J by 5 bases, with 9 bases left in between. The CDR3 loop spans 13 amino acids. The CDR3 is CASSYGGNNEQFF. The CDR3 nucleotides read TGCGCCAGCAGCTACGGGGGAAACAATGAGCAGTTCTTC.

The gene calls are TRBV20-1 and TRBJ1-6; no definite D call. V dropped 5 bases and J dropped 7 bases, with 15 bases sitting between them. There are 14 residues in the CDR3. The V gene's germline CDR1 is DFQATT and CDR2 SNEGSKA (reference sequence). CDR3 DNA sequence: TGCAGTGCTCCGCGTCCCCTACAAAATTCACCCCTCCACTTT. Translation: CSAPRPLQNSPLHF.

This clonotype appeared many times. The rearrangement links TRBV27 to TRBJ2-1; TRBD2 agrees at 12 bases. The J segment lost 8 bases and the V segment lost 3 bases, leaving 5 bases of the junction unmatched. The CDR3 is 15 amino acids. Germline assignment: CDR1 MNHEY and CDR2 SMNVEV (reference sequence). In nucleotides, the CDR3 is TGTGCCAGCAGTTTCTTGGCTAGCGGGGGGGATGAGCAGTTCTTC. Protein: CASSFLASGGDEQFF.

This clonotype was seen at least ten times. This chain uses TRBV5-1 with TRBJ2-1; TRBD2 agrees at 13 bases. Looked up from germline, CDR1 is SGHRS and CDR2 is YFSETQ. The CDR3 covers 16 residues. Trimming cost V 0 bases and J 7 bases; bases outside gene matches: 4. CDR3 DNA: TGCGCCAGCAGCTTGGATCCGGGACTAGCGGGAAATGAGCAGTTCTTC. Its translation is CASSLDPGLAGNEQFF.

This clonotype was counted many times. The chain has TRBV7-9 and TRBJ2-1; D is unclear. Deletions cut 4 bases from V and 5 bases from J, with 15 bases between. Germline loops: CDR1 SEHNR, CDR2 FQNEAQ (reference sequence). The length of the CDR3 is 15 residues. In DNA form, the CDR3 reads TGTGCCAGCAGCTCAGACCTACTAAGGGACAATGAGCAGTTCTTC. Translated, it gives CASSSDLLRDNEQFF.

The chain combines TRBV7-2 with TRBJ2-5; TRBD2 matches at 12 bases. The CDR3 is 16 amino acids. Per germline, CDR1 SGHTA and CDR2 FQGNSA. J was trimmed by 2 bases and V by 1 base; bases with no gene match: 2. The CDR3 DNA sequence: TGTGCCAGCAGCTTAGTTCTAGCGGGAGGGCAAGAGACCCAGTACTTC. It is translated as CASSLVLAGGQETQYF.

The V call is TRBV3-1, the J call TRBJ1-2, with 11 bases that match TRBD1. The CDR3 extends over 15 amino acids. V lost 5 bases and J lost 7; bases outside the gene matches: 9. Germline V gene lookup returns CDR1 LGHDT and CDR2 YNNKEL (reference sequence). CDR3 amino acids: CASSTRTGGLGGYTF. The CDR3 nucleotides are TGTGCCAGCAGCACTCGGACAGGGGGCTTGGGTGGCTACACCTTC.

The chain recombines TRBV7-8 with TRBJ2-7; TRBD2 agrees at 11 bases. V lost 5 bases and J lost 0; bases outside the gene matches: 6. The CDR3 is 16 residues long. Germline-derived CDR1 and CDR2 are SGHVS and FQNEAQ. The CDR3 sequence is CASSRGLAESSYEQYF. The CDR3 coding sequence is TGTGCCAGCAGCAGGGGACTAGCGGAGAGCTCCTACGAGCAGTACTTC. Filled out from reference TRBV7-8 and TRBJ2-7, the complete variable domain reads GAGVSQSPRYKVAKRGQDVALRCDPISGHVSLFWYQQALGQGPEFLTYFQNEAQLDKSGLPSDRFFAERPEGSVSTLKIQRTQQEDSAVYLCASSRGLAESSYEQYFGPGTRLTVT.

J is TRBJ2-1 and V is TRBV7-9, with D possibly matching TRBD2 (6 bases). CDR3 length equals 13 residues. Germline V gene lookup returns CDR1 SEHNR and CDR2 FQNEAQ (reference sequence). V dropped 6 bases and J dropped 14 bases, with 20 bases sitting between them. The CDR3 sequence is CASSGGLLTSKFF. CDR3 in DNA: TGTGCCAGCAGTGGGGGGTTACTTACTAGCAAGTTCTTC.

The chain employs TRBV19 and TRBJ2-5; 10 bases map to TRBD2. The J segment lost 0 bases and the V segment lost 5 bases, leaving 3 bases of the junction unmatched. The germline CDR1 and CDR2 sequences are LNHDA and SQIVND (reference sequence). The CDR3 spans 15 residues. CDR3 DNA sequence: TGTGCCAGTAGTCCGACTAGCGGGTACCAAGAGACCCAGTACTTC. Amino acid sequence: CASSPTSGYQETQYF.

About this clonotype itself: One end of the junction does not line up with germline, which may come from a read error. The chain carries TRBV5-1 and TRBJ1-2; a possible D gene is TRBD1 (6 bases). Germline CDR1 is SGHRS and CDR2 is YFSETQ. CDR3 length: 15 residues. Written as DNA, the CDR3 is TGCGCCGGCAGCATGTACGGACAGACCAACTATGGCTACACCTTC. Residues: CAGSMYGQTNYGYTF.